Listed below are T cell receptor beta chains from one sample, sequenced in a study of CD8+CD57+ T cells in acquired aplastic anemia. TCRdb re-analysed the reads in MiXCR, keeping a single row per CDR3 protein. The profile covers about 180,000 distinct CDR3 sequences, with under 55% appearing a single time and under 3.5% taken by the ten largest. The specimen was sorted CD4+, CD8+, or CD8+CD57+ T cells (not recorded which) from PBMCs. The receptors stem from a human donor in good health. The CDR3 runs from the conserved cysteine through the conserved F or W.

CDR3aa: CATSDRQGPATEAFF; j_gene: TRBJ1-1; v_gene: TRBV24-1
CDR3aa: CASSLDRSEQYF; j_gene: TRBJ2-7; v_gene: TRBV5-4
CDR3aa: CASSLFSSGNLGGDTQYF; j_gene: TRBJ2-3; v_gene: TRBV5-1
CDR3aa: CSARVTGANTIYF; j_gene: TRBJ1-3; v_gene: TRBV20-1
CDR3aa: CASSLTNSYEQYF; j_gene: TRBJ2-7; v_gene: TRBV12-3/TRBV12-4
CDR3aa: CASSQVNGAYEQYF; j_gene: TRBJ2-7; v_gene: TRBV4-1
CDR3aa: CASSPQGDTEAFF; j_gene: TRBJ1-1; v_gene: TRBV19
CDR3aa: CASSSTGGDTQYF; j_gene: TRBJ2-3; v_gene: TRBV5-6
CDR3aa: CASSKGPLESLNYGYTF; j_gene: TRBJ1-2; v_gene: TRBV19
CDR3aa: CSVVGTSGLYEQYF; j_gene: TRBJ2-7; v_gene: TRBV29-1
CDR3aa: CSAAPAINSYEQYF; j_gene: TRBJ2-7; v_gene: TRBV20-1
CDR3aa: CASSLTAYGYTF; j_gene: TRBJ1-2; v_gene: TRBV12-3/TRBV12-4
CDR3aa: CASGLGDGAVSYEQYF; j_gene: TRBJ2-7; v_gene: TRBV12-5
CDR3aa: CASSQDFGRTSGEETQYF; j_gene: TRBJ2-5; v_gene: TRBV4-3
CDR3aa: CASRQQGTPSYEQYF; j_gene: TRBJ2-7; v_gene: TRBV5-6
CDR3aa: CASSRTGGMNTEAFF; j_gene: TRBJ1-1; v_gene: TRBV9
CDR3aa: CASSFQDIPSYEQYF; j_gene: TRBJ2-7; v_gene: TRBV5-6
CDR3aa: CASSYISYEQYF; j_gene: TRBJ2-7; v_gene: TRBV28
CDR3aa: CASSQGLAVDYEQYF; j_gene: TRBJ2-7; v_gene: TRBV10-1
CDR3aa: CASGRSTYNEQFF; j_gene: TRBJ2-1; v_gene: TRBV28
CDR3aa: CASSTGLAYEQYF; j_gene: TRBJ2-7; v_gene: TRBV12-3/TRBV12-4
CDR3aa: CSARRQSETQYF; j_gene: TRBJ2-5; v_gene: TRBV20-1
CDR3aa: CASSDPDRVASPLHF; j_gene: TRBJ1-6; v_gene: TRBV10-2
CDR3aa: CASSQTSGGGQETQYF; j_gene: TRBJ2-5; v_gene: TRBV5-5
CDR3aa: CASSSSPGPSRNTIYF; j_gene: TRBJ1-3; v_gene: TRBV3-1
CDR3aa: CATSDLEGQGVYEQYF; j_gene: TRBJ2-7; v_gene: TRBV24-1
CDR3aa: CASSVGGGLLNEQYF; j_gene: TRBJ2-7; v_gene: TRBV9
CDR3aa: CSARGAGAGKETQYF; j_gene: TRBJ2-5; v_gene: TRBV20-1
CDR3aa: CASSPRLSGNTIYF; j_gene: TRBJ1-3; v_gene: TRBV18
CDR3aa: CATHPMGFSGNTTYF; j_gene: TRBJ1-3; v_gene: TRBV19
CDR3aa: CSAPGTGRIGAFF; j_gene: TRBJ1-1; v_gene: TRBV20-1
CDR3aa: CASSQVGTGTTYEQYF; j_gene: TRBJ2-7; v_gene: TRBV4-1
CDR3aa: CAISEAGRTYEQYF; j_gene: TRBJ2-7; v_gene: TRBV10-3
CDR3aa: CASKGPVNQPQHF; j_gene: TRBJ1-5; v_gene: TRBV6-2/TRBV6-3
CDR3aa: CSASAVFAFF; j_gene: TRBJ1-1; v_gene: TRBV20-1
CDR3aa: CAITIRDRNTGELFF; j_gene: TRBJ2-2; v_gene: TRBV2
CDR3aa: CLVGGVDEQYF; j_gene: TRBJ2-7; v_gene: TRBV20-1
CDR3aa: CASSRSGRAQDTQYF; j_gene: TRBJ2-3; v_gene: TRBV12-3/TRBV12-4
CDR3aa: CASRYRVLDQDTQYF; j_gene: TRBJ2-3; v_gene: TRBV9
CDR3aa: CSVERHPGTDTQYF; j_gene: TRBJ2-3; v_gene: TRBV29-1
CDR3aa: CSARPGQGIYEQYF; j_gene: TRBJ2-7; v_gene: TRBV20-1
CDR3aa: CATREQGEVTEAFF; j_gene: TRBJ1-1; v_gene: TRBV10-2
CDR3aa: CSASRTSGGLTDTQYF; j_gene: TRBJ2-3; v_gene: TRBV20-1
CDR3aa: CASSTGAVNYGYTF; j_gene: TRBJ1-2; v_gene: TRBV19
CDR3aa: CASSDSSSGRIAETQYF; j_gene: TRBJ2-5; v_gene: TRBV2
CDR3aa: CASSEQGYEQYF; j_gene: TRBJ2-7; v_gene: TRBV2
CDR3aa: CASSVGGNQETQYF; j_gene: TRBJ2-5; v_gene: TRBV2
CDR3aa: CASSLGPAQTYEQYF; j_gene: TRBJ2-7; v_gene: TRBV5-1
CDR3aa: CSARDYEKLFF; j_gene: TRBJ1-4; v_gene: TRBV20-1
CDR3aa: CASSPTRGAVLTEAFF; j_gene: TRBJ1-1; v_gene: TRBV19
CDR3aa: CAWSGRVRAEAFF; j_gene: TRBJ1-1; v_gene: TRBV30
CDR3aa: CASGQLDRKNTEAFF; j_gene: TRBJ1-1; v_gene: TRBV5-5
CDR3aa: CASSSGTFYEQYF; j_gene: TRBJ2-7; v_gene: TRBV12-3/TRBV12-4
CDR3aa: CASRNTPHNEQFF; j_gene: TRBJ2-1; v_gene: TRBV6-1
CDR3aa: CSVGYSEQFF; j_gene: TRBJ2-1; v_gene: TRBV29-1